The 22 T cell receptor beta chains below all came from one sample that was sequenced in a study of graft-versus-host responses after intestinal transplantation. TCRdb's copy holds only in-frame clones and misses some; the assay was immunoSEQ multiplex PCR. This sample has tens of thousands of clones; about 80% occur once, and the top ten carry 3%. Processing of graft tissue released intraepithelial and lamina propria lymphocytes. Here the sequenced sample was ileum tissue, taken 12 days after intestinal transplant. The receptors originated from a human patient who received an intestinal transplant, so some T cells may come from the graft donor.

The chain uses TRBV14 and TRBJ1-5; possible D gene TRBD1, 5 bases. Germline loops: CDR1 SGHDN, CDR2 FVKESK. Trimming cost V 4 bases and J 0 bases, with 19 bases left between them. This CDR3 contains 18 residues. As DNA, the CDR3 is TGTGCCAGCAGCCCCCCCCGTCAGGGATATAATAGCAATCAGCCCCAGCATTTT. This codes for CASSPPRQGYNSNQPQHF.

J is TRBJ2-7 and V is TRBV6-1; 13 bases are a match to TRBD2. J was trimmed by 4 bases and V by 7 bases; bases with no gene match: 4. Per germline, CDR1 MNHNS and CDR2 SASEGT. CDR3 length: 14 amino acids. CDR3 protein: CASMVLAGGYEQYF. The DNA of the CDR3 is TGTGCCAGCATGGTACTAGCGGGGGGGTACGAGCAGTACTTC.

The chain employs TRBV7-3 and TRBJ2-2; 8 bases match TRBD2. V shed 2 bases, J shed 7 bases, and the junction held 3 bases outside the gene matches. Germline V lookup: CDR1 SGHTA, CDR2 FQGTGA. The CDR3 sequence is 14 residues long. The CDR3 protein is CASSLWGLGGELFF. CDR3 coding DNA: TGTGCCAGCAGCTTATGGGGACTAGGCGGGGAGCTGTTTTTT.

The chain is built from TRBV20-1 and TRBJ1-1; D is perhaps TRBD1 (5 bases). CDR1 and CDR2 (germline): DFQATT, SNEGSKA (reference sequence). This CDR3 spans 9 amino acids. V lost 4 bases to trimming and J lost 9 bases, with 6 bases between them. The CDR3 sequence is CSANRKAFF. CDR3 nucleotides: TGCAGTGCTAACAGGAAAGCTTTCTTT.

The V and J genes are TRBV28 and TRBJ2-4, with D maybe TRBD1 (6 bases). CDR3 length equals 22 residues. The V and J ends lost 0 bases and 1 base respectively, with 28 bases between them. Germline values: CDR1 MDHEN, CDR2 SYDVKM. CDR3 DNA sequence: TGTGCCAGCAGTTTATGGTGGGGGACACGACGAGGGGGTGCCTCTGCCAAAAACATTCAGTACTTC. It is translated as CASSLWWGTRRGGASAKNIQYF.

This clone appeared a single time. This rearrangement joins TRBV6-5 to TRBJ1-4; tentative D call: TRBD1 (6 bases). This CDR3 spans 14 amino acids. V lost 5 bases to trimming and J lost 6 bases, with 13 bases between them. The germline gives CDR1 MNHEY, CDR2 SVGAGI. CDR3 sequence (DNA): TGTGCCAGCAGTCGACAGGCCGTTGATGAAAAACTGTTTTTT. Its protein is CASSRQAVDEKLFF.

The chain employs TRBV6-5 and TRBJ2-3; D gene ambiguous. Germline V CDR1 and CDR2: MNHEY, SVGAGI. The germline V and J ends were trimmed by 6 bases and 3 bases, with 13 bases remaining between them. CDR3 length: 14 amino acids. CDR3 amino acids: CASREPLRTDTQYF. CDR3 DNA: TGTGCCAGCAGAGAGCCCTTGAGGACAGATACGCAGTATTTT.

The rearrangement joins TRBV6-5 to TRBJ1-3; D might be TRBD1 (5 bases). The CDR3 spans 16 residues. Trimming left V 2 bases short and J 2 bases short, with 13 bases between. Looked up from germline, CDR1 is MNHEY and CDR2 is SVGAGI. The CDR3 region has the DNA TGTGCCAGCAGTTACAGCAGGGTTCGGGCTGGAAACACCATATATTTT. This encodes CASSYSRVRAGNTIYF.

V and J are TRBV5-1 and TRBJ2-1; 7 bases match TRBD2. The CDR3 has 12 residues. Germline V gene data show CDR1 as SGHRS and CDR2 as YFSETQ. The ends lost 4 bases at V and 9 bases at J; junction bases unmatched: 4. CDR3 region: CASSPTSREQFF. DNA of the CDR3: TGCGCCAGCAGCCCGACTAGCCGTGAGCAGTTCTTC.

CDR3 residues: CASSSRLGGEQYF. The DNA of the CDR3 is TGTGCCAGCAGCTCGAGACTGGGAGGGGAGCAGTACTTC. This chain links TRBV7-2 with TRBJ2-7; 7 nucleotides agree with TRBD2. The CDR3 is made up of 13 amino acids. CDR1 is SGHTA, CDR2 FQGNSA, per germline. Losses at the gene ends were 4 bases for V and 7 bases for J; bases not matched to a gene: 7.

This chain links TRBV18 with TRBJ1-1; D is unresolved. The V end lost 5 bases, the J end lost 6 bases, and 19 bases lay between the germline ends. There are 15 residues in the CDR3. The germline gives CDR1 KGHSH, CDR2 LQKENI. CDR3 DNA: TGTGCCAGCTCAACCGGCCCCGGGGTGCGTGCTGAAGCTTTCTTT. Translation gives CASSTGPGVRAEAFF.

V is TRBV7-9 and J is TRBJ2-5, with D perhaps TRBD1 (5 bases). Trimming pared 1 base from V and 0 bases from J, leaving 9 bases between. The germline V gene has CDR1 SEHNR and CDR2 FQNEAQ (reference sequence). The CDR3 has 15 residues. The CDR3 protein is CASSLERQYQETQYF. CDR3 coding DNA: TGTGCCAGCAGCTTAGAAAGACAGTACCAAGAGACCCAGTACTTC.

This chain joins TRBV4-3 and TRBJ1-2; 10 bases map to TRBD1. V shed 4 bases, J shed 0 bases, and the junction held 2 bases outside the gene matches. CDR1 is LGHNA and CDR2 is YSLEER in the germline V gene. This CDR3 is built from 15 residues. CDR3 sequence reads: CASSLGQGANYGYTF. The CDR3 DNA follows: TGCGCCAGCAGCCTTGGACAGGGGGCTAACTATGGCTACACCTTC.

V usage is TRBV6-4 and J usage is TRBJ2-2; unclear D gene. Germline V gene data show CDR1 as MRHNA and CDR2 as SNTAGT. The CDR3 is made up of 13 amino acids. V was shortened by 4 bases and J by 6 bases, with 9 bases between the two germline ends. CDR3 sequence reads: CASSANFPGELFF. CDR3 nucleotide sequence: TGTGCCAGCAGTGCTAATTTCCCCGGGGAGCTGTTTTTT.

This rearrangement joins TRBV9 to TRBJ1-6; TRBD1 aligns across 7 bases. The CDR3 is 13 residues long. Germline loops: CDR1 SGDLS, CDR2 YYNGEE. Trimming at V came to 3 bases and at J to 10 bases, leaving 4 bases not matched to a gene. The CDR3 bases are TGTGCCAGCAGCGACAGGGGCTACTCACCCCTCCACTTT. Encoded protein: CASSDRGYSPLHF.

The J gene is TRBJ2-2, the V gene TRBV6-5, with D unclear. The V gene's germline CDR1 is MNHEY and CDR2 SVGAGI. This CDR3 region has 12 residues. Trimming took off 6 bases at V and 8 bases at J, with 10 bases between the two ends. For the CDR3, the DNA is TGTGCCAGCAGCCTCAGGTCGGGGGAGCTGTTTTTT. It is translated as CASSLRSGELFF.

This clone was counted a few times. The rearrangement joins TRBV6-6 to TRBJ2-7; 7 nucleotides agree with TRBD2. CDR1 is MNHNY and CDR2 is SVGAGI in the germline V gene (reference sequence). The CDR3 is 14 amino acids. Trimming cost V 6 bases and J 7 bases; bases outside gene matches: 12. The CDR3 DNA sequence: TGTGCCAGCAGAGGCGGGGGAGCTCCCGGGGAGCAGTACTTC. The encoded protein is CASRGGGAPGEQYF.

V usage is TRBV6-5 and J usage is TRBJ2-7; D may be TRBD2 (5 bases). The germline CDR1 and CDR2 sequences are MNHEY and SVGAGI. V was cut by 6 bases and J by 5 bases, with 20 bases left in between. The CDR3 is made up of 15 amino acids. The CDR3 nucleotides read TGTGCCAGCAGGGACTCCGTCGGGGAGTCCCACGAGCAGTACTTC. It encodes CASRDSVGESHEQYF.

The chain has TRBV2 and TRBJ1-1, with TRBD1 as a possible D gene (6 bases). The length of the CDR3 is 10 residues. Germline-derived CDR1 and CDR2 are SNHLY and FYNNEI. V lost 6 bases and J lost 8, with 7 bases in between. CDR3 loop: CASRGAEAFF. The DNA for the CDR3 is TGTGCCAGCAGGGGGGCGGAAGCTTTCTTT.

The chain couples TRBV18 to TRBJ1-2; D not resolved. Germline lookup yields CDR1 KGHSH and CDR2 LQKENI. CDR3 length: 13 residues. V was pared by 2 bases and J by 6 bases, with 10 bases between. CDR3 nucleotide sequence: TGTGCCAGCTCACCAACGTCGGCGGATGGCTACACCTTC. It encodes CASSPTSADGYTF.

The chain is built from TRBV19 and TRBJ1-5; a possible D gene is TRBD1 (5 bases). The CDR3 spans 14 residues. V gave up 5 bases and J gave up 7 bases, with 15 bases separating them. CDR1 is LNHDA, CDR2 SQIVND, per germline (reference sequence). CDR3 DNA sequence: TGTGCCAGTAGTTCCGGAAGGGGAGGCCAGCCCCAGCATTTT. It yields the protein CASSSGRGGQPQHF.

This chain uses TRBV19 with TRBJ2-2, with D tentatively TRBD2 (6 bases). From germline, CDR1 is LNHDA and CDR2 SQIVND (reference sequence). Trimming shortened V by 6 bases and J by 3 bases, and 17 bases separated the two germline ends. The CDR3 spans 16 residues. The CDR3: CASRGGEAGDTGELFF. In DNA form, the CDR3 reads TGTGCCAGTAGGGGTGGGGAGGCCGGGGACACCGGGGAGCTGTTTTTT.